What follows describes a single T cell receptor beta chain. This sample also contains other DNA sequences that code for the same CDR3. The sample is drawn from a study of OX40 agonist ivuxolimab in advanced cancers. Study at large: The study gave patients intravenous ivuxolimab at 0.01 to 10 mg/kg every 2 weeks.

Assay: immunoSEQ multiplex PCR; the TCRdb copy retains only in-frame clones and omits some. The table shows under 75,000 clones, with roughly 86% occurring only once. The source was CD4+ or CD8+ T cells sorted from blood, collected in a trial of the OX40 agonist ivuxolimab. The sequence derives from an adult with an advanced solid tumor such as melanoma, head and neck, liver or kidney cancer.

The CDR3 coding sequence is TGCGCCAGCAGCGAGGGGGGTGGCAATCAGCCCCAGCATTTT. It codes for CASSEGGGNQPQHF. This chain links TRBV5-1 with TRBJ1-5, with D perhaps matching TRBD1 (6 bases). CDR1 and CDR2 from the germline V gene are SGHRS and YFSETQ. The ends were cut back, 4 bases at V and 2 bases at J, with 10 bases in the middle. The CDR3 has 14 amino acids.